This T cell receptor (beta chain) was recorded in a study of blood T cell repertoires in COVID-19. Assay used: immunoSEQ multiplex PCR; TCRdb lists only in-frame clones, some missing. The repertoire consists of about 46,000 clones, with about 90% occurring once and the leading ten covering about a sixth. In germline, CDR1 is SQVTM, CDR2 ANQGSEA. Trimming took 3 bases from V and 5 from J, leaving 7 bases between them. This CDR3 has 11 amino acids. The source is a human donor in a cohort sampled during active COVID-19. Specimen: peripheral blood. The V call is TRBV29-1, the J call TRBJ1-1; a possible D gene is TRBD1 (5 bases). CDR3 protein: CSVEGGTEAFF. CDR3 nucleotides: TGCAGCGTTGAGGGGGGGACTGAAGCTTTCTTT.